These 28 T cell receptor beta chains were sequenced from one sample in a study of blood T cell repertoires in COVID-19. The table came from immunoSEQ multiplex PCR; TCRdb's copy has only in-frame clones and leaves some out. This sample has 57,000 or so clones, with 70% to 85% found just once. Sequencing was performed on peripheral blood. These TCRs come from a man between 65 and 85 years old with active COVID-19.

The chain is built from TRBV7-9 and TRBJ2-2; D uncertain. V was clipped by 4 bases and J by 0 bases, with 6 bases between them. CDR1 is SEHNR and CDR2 is FQNEAQ in the germline V gene (reference sequence). The CDR3 runs to 14 residues. The CDR3 loop reads CASSSLANTGELFF. Here the CDR3 DNA reads TGTGCCAGCAGCTCCCTAGCGAACACCGGGGAGCTGTTTTTT.

This rearrangement joins TRBV10-3 to TRBJ1-5; D might be TRBD1 (6 bases). CDR3 length equals 14 residues. Germline-derived CDR1 and CDR2 are ENHRY and SYGVKD. The V and J ends lost 4 bases and 0 bases respectively, with 7 bases between them. The CDR3 DNA follows: TGTGCCATCAGTGCAGGGGTTAGCAATCAGCCCCAGCATTTT. This codes for CAISAGVSNQPQHF.

The rearrangement joins TRBV12-3 or TRBV12-4 to TRBJ1-1, with D possibly being TRBD1 (6 bases). V dropped 5 bases and J dropped 9 bases, with 16 bases sitting between them. There are 13 residues in the CDR3. The CDR3 loop reads CASSTNHREQAFF. CDR3 DNA sequence: TGTGCCAGCAGTACAAACCACAGGGAACAAGCTTTCTTT.

The CDR3 here is CASSLQRDTGPQHF. In DNA, the CDR3 is TGTGCCAGCAGCCTCCAGAGGGACACGGGGCCCCAGCATTTT. V gene TRBV7-2 combines with J gene TRBJ1-5, with a weak D call TRBD1 (6 bases). The CDR3 runs to 14 residues. V lost 5 bases, J lost 9 bases, and 17 bases lay in between. Germline assignment: CDR1 SGHTA and CDR2 FQGNSA.

This clone has more than one count but fewer than ten. This chain uses TRBV27 with TRBJ2-4, with 9 bases aligning to TRBD2. The CDR3 totals 20 residues. Germline loops: CDR1 MNHEY, CDR2 SMNVEV (reference sequence). Trimming took 0 bases from V and 0 from J; bases not matched to a gene: 12. CDR3 in amino acids: CASSLSGSSGSPLAKNIQYF. The DNA for the CDR3 is TGTGCCAGCAGTTTATCCGGTAGTAGCGGGAGTCCTCTAGCCAAAAACATTCAGTACTTC.

This chain uses TRBV27 with TRBJ2-1; 14 bases map to TRBD2. The CDR3 sequence is 16 residues long. Germline CDR1 is MNHEY and CDR2 is SMNVEV (reference sequence). V shed 2 bases, J shed 11 bases, and the junction held 8 bases outside the gene matches. The CDR3 reads CASSLEGLAGVSKQFF. For the CDR3, the DNA is TGTGCCAGCAGTTTAGAGGGACTAGCGGGAGTCAGCAAGCAGTTCTTC.

The chain couples TRBV2 to TRBJ2-5, with D perhaps matching TRBD2 (5 bases). CDR3 length: 14 residues. Deletions cut 2 bases from V and 4 bases from J, with 11 bases between. Germline assignment: CDR1 SNHLY and CDR2 FYNNEI. CDR3 coding DNA: TGTGCCAGCAGTGAAAACGCGAGGGTAGAGACCCAGTACTTC. Protein product: CASSENARVETQYF.

V gene TRBV10-3 combines with J gene TRBJ2-1, with TRBD2 matching 10 bases. V shed 7 bases, J shed 8 bases, and the junction held 5 bases outside the gene matches. CDR3 length: 13 residues. From germline, CDR1 is ENHRY and CDR2 SYGVKD. CDR3 residues: CAIKLAGADEQFF. The CDR3 coding sequence is TGTGCCATCAAGCTAGCGGGAGCAGATGAGCAGTTCTTC.

This chain connects TRBV6-5 to TRBJ1-1; D remains ambiguous. Germline CDR1 and CDR2: MNHEY and SVGAGI. The CDR3 runs 15 residues. The germline V and J ends were trimmed by 0 bases and 2 bases, with 10 bases remaining between them. CDR3 in DNA: TGTGCCAGCAGTTACTCCACCCAGGCCAACACTGAAGCTTTCTTT. Translating it yields CASSYSTQANTEAFF.

To note about this clone: Its ends do not fully match the called genes, so a read error is possible. The rearrangement links TRBV7-7 to TRBJ2-2, with 9 bases matching TRBD2. The CDR3 extends over 15 amino acids. Germline values: CDR1 SSHAT, CDR2 FNYEAQ (reference sequence). CDR3 nucleotides: TGTGCTAGCAGCTTGAAAGCGGGAGGATTCGGGGAGCTGTTTTTT. This translates into CASSLKAGGFGELFF.

The V and J genes are TRBV28 and TRBJ2-2; 9 bases agree with TRBD1. The CDR3 spans 17 residues. Germline values: CDR1 MDHEN, CDR2 SYDVKM. V trimming: 5 bases; J trimming: 7 bases; junction bases outside the gene matches: 14. The CDR3 nucleotides are TGTGCCAGCAGTCCCGGACCGACAGGGGGAAGCCGCGGGGAGCTGTTTTTT. It encodes CASSPGPTGGSRGELFF. The complete variable domain, with remaining parts taken from reference TRBV28 and TRBJ2-2, reads DVKVTQSSRYLVKRTGEKVFLECVQDMDHENMFWYRQDPGLGLRLIYFSYDVKMKEKGDIPEGYSVSREKKERFSLILESASTNQTSMYLCASSPGPTGGSRGELFFGEGSRLTVL.

This chain joins TRBV7-2 and TRBJ1-2; 8 bases align to TRBD1. CDR1 is SGHTA, CDR2 FQGNSA, per germline. J gave up 7 bases and V 5 bases, and 9 bases lay outside the gene matches. The CDR3 covers 14 residues. The CDR3 spells CASSAQDRGTGYTF. CDR3 in DNA: TGTGCCAGCAGCGCCCAAGACAGGGGCACTGGCTACACCTTC.

This rearrangement joins TRBV5-1 to TRBJ2-5; 13 bases are a match to TRBD2. CDR1 and CDR2 (germline): SGHRS, YFSETQ. CDR3 size: 16 residues. Losses at the gene ends were 3 bases for V and 2 bases for J; bases not matched to a gene: 4. The CDR3 region has the DNA TGCGCCAGCAGCTCACTAGCGGGAGGGACTCAAGAGACCCAGTACTTC. It is translated as CASSSLAGGTQETQYF.

In this sample, this clone turned up many times. The V gene is TRBV19, the J gene TRBJ2-7; 13 bases are a match to TRBD2. This CDR3 is built from 16 residues. The V gene end was trimmed by 4 bases and the J gene end by 3 bases; junction bases not matched to a gene: 6. CDR1 LNHDA and CDR2 SQIVND come from the germline V gene (reference sequence). CDR3 amino acids: CASSTPGTSGNYEQYF. The CDR3 DNA follows: TGTGCCAGTAGTACTCCCGGGACTAGCGGGAACTACGAGCAGTACTTC.

The chain carries TRBV27 and TRBJ2-1; 14 bases map to TRBD2. Germline V CDR1 and CDR2: MNHEY, SMNVEV (reference sequence). The V segment lost 1 base and the J segment 1 base; nucleotides outside the gene matches: 12. The CDR3 has 21 residues. The CDR3 loop is CASSLLSLGLAGEGSYNEQFF. CDR3 sequence (DNA): TGTGCCAGCAGTTTATTATCGCTGGGACTAGCGGGAGAAGGGTCCTACAATGAGCAGTTCTTC.

The V and J genes are TRBV7-3 and TRBJ2-2, with TRBD2 identical over 10 bases. V lost 1 base to trimming and J lost 5 bases; unmatched junction nucleotides: 4. CDR3 length: 16 residues. Germline CDR1 and CDR2: SGHTA and FQGTGA. The CDR3 sequence: CASSLIASGGTGELFF. DNA for the CDR3: TGTGCCAGCAGCTTAATTGCTAGCGGGGGAACCGGGGAGCTGTTTTTT.

The genes are TRBV27 and TRBJ2-1; no firm D call. V lost 2 bases, J lost 3 bases, and 8 bases lay in between. Germline V gene sequence: CDR1 MNHEY, CDR2 SMNVEV (reference sequence). The CDR3 contains 14 residues. The CDR3 protein is CASSLQFHYNEQFF. The CDR3 region has the DNA TGTGCCAGCAGTTTACAGTTCCACTACAATGAGCAGTTCTTC.

The chain combines TRBV30 with TRBJ1-1; D is ambiguous. CDR1 is GTSNPN, CDR2 SVGIG, per germline (reference sequence). This CDR3 is 14 amino acids long. V shed 2 bases and J shed 0 bases, with 10 bases lying between them. CDR3 DNA sequence: TGTGCCTGGAGTAAGGAGAACCTGAACACTGAAGCTTTCTTT. Its protein product is CAWSKENLNTEAFF.

V and J are TRBV4-2 and TRBJ2-7; 9 bases align to TRBD2. This CDR3 spans 18 amino acids. Trimming at V came to 0 bases and at J to 6 bases, leaving 15 bases not matched to a gene. Germline assignment: CDR1 LGHNA and CDR2 YNFKEQ. CDR3 nucleotide sequence: TGTGCCAGCAGCCAAGATAGCCCTTTTGCGGGAGGGTCTTCCGAGCAGTACTTC. This translates into CASSQDSPFAGGSSEQYF.

This clone has just one count. This rearrangement joins TRBV2 to TRBJ2-3, with D perhaps TRBD1 (5 bases). Germline V gene lookup returns CDR1 SNHLY and CDR2 FYNNEI. Trimming removed 5 bases from V and 2 bases from J, with 11 bases in between. The CDR3 consists of 14 residues. The CDR3 coding sequence is TGTGCCAGCAGTCTTCAGGGTTCCACAGATACGCAGTATTTT. Amino acid sequence: CASSLQGSTDTQYF.

The chain recombines TRBV5-4 with TRBJ2-3, with 11 bases that match TRBD1. The CDR3 consists of 17 residues. With V trimmed by 3 bases and J by 4 bases, 10 bases remained unmatched. Germline loops: CDR1 SGHNT, CDR2 YYREEE (reference sequence). CDR3 DNA sequence: TGTGCCAGCAGCTATTCCGGGACAGGGGGAAGGTCAGATACGCAGTATTTT. This encodes CASSYSGTGGRSDTQYF.

V gene TRBV7-9 combines with J gene TRBJ2-2, with 14 nucleotides matching TRBD2. V was clipped by 6 bases and J by 6 bases; unmatched bases: 6. This CDR3 comprises 16 residues. Germline CDR1 and CDR2: SEHNR and FQNEAQ (reference sequence). The CDR3 here is CASSQTTSGRAGELFF. CDR3 bases: TGTGCCAGCAGTCAAACGACTAGCGGGAGGGCCGGGGAGCTGTTTTTT.

The J gene is TRBJ2-3, the V gene TRBV7-3; 9 nucleotides match TRBD2. The CDR3 sequence is 14 residues long. V shed 5 bases and J 6 bases; nucleotides not matched to a gene: 6. Germline V gene sequence: CDR1 SGHTA, CDR2 FQGTGA. The CDR3 DNA reads TGTGCCAGCAGCCCGGGACTAGCCGACGATACGCAGTATTTT. This codes for CASSPGLADDTQYF. Full variable domain (missing parts from reference TRBV7-3 and TRBJ2-3): GAGVSQTPSNKVTEKGKYVELRCDPISGHTALYWYRQSLGQGPEFLIYFQGTGAADDSGLPNDRFFAVRPEGSVSTLKIQRTERGDSAVYLCASSPGLADDTQYFGPGTRLTVL.

The chain recombines TRBV19 with TRBJ2-7, with 8 bases lining up with TRBD1. From germline, CDR1 is LNHDA and CDR2 SQIVND (reference sequence). Unmatched junction bases numbered 3, after V lost 3 bases and J lost 2 bases. CDR3 length: 14 residues. The CDR3 loop reads CASSMGTGTYEQYF. The CDR3, as DNA: TGTGCCAGTAGTATGGGGACAGGAACCTACGAGCAGTACTTC.

The gene calls are TRBV7-3 and TRBJ2-6; D is perhaps TRBD2 (7 bases). With 5 bases removed from V and 4 bases from J, the gap between germline ends came to 18 bases. Germline loops: CDR1 SGHTA, CDR2 FQGTGA. This CDR3 comprises 17 residues. In DNA, the CDR3 is TGTGCCAGCAGCCCCGAAGGGGGGGTAGCCGGGGCCAACGTCCTGACTTTC. Protein product: CASSPEGGVAGANVLTF.

The CDR3 spells CASSLDSGYEQYF. The CDR3 DNA reads as TGTGCCAGCAGCTTAGACAGCGGCTACGAGCAGTACTTC. This sequence joins TRBV7-9 and TRBJ2-7; possible D gene TRBD2, 5 bases. The germline V gene has CDR1 SEHNR and CDR2 FQNEAQ (reference sequence). The CDR3 runs to 13 residues. V dropped 1 base and J dropped 3 bases, with 7 bases sitting between them.

This clone was counted once. The chain uses TRBV6-5 and TRBJ2-7, with D possibly TRBD2 on 5 matching bases. CDR1 MNHEY and CDR2 SVGAGI come from the germline V gene. The CDR3 totals 15 residues. With 3 bases removed from V and 1 base from J, the gap between germline ends came to 13 bases. The chain's CDR3 is CASSYLRAASYEQYF. DNA of the CDR3: TGTGCCAGCAGTTATTTGCGAGCGGCATCCTACGAGCAGTACTTC.

J is TRBJ2-4 and V is TRBV6-6; 7 bases align to TRBD1. J gave up 3 bases and V 4 bases, and 6 bases lay outside the gene matches. CDR3 size: 15 residues. Germline-derived CDR1 and CDR2 are MNHNY and SVGAGI (reference sequence). CDR3 sequence (DNA): TGTGCCAGCAGTTCATCCGGGACAGTCAAAAACATTCAGTACTTC. It yields the protein CASSSSGTVKNIQYF.